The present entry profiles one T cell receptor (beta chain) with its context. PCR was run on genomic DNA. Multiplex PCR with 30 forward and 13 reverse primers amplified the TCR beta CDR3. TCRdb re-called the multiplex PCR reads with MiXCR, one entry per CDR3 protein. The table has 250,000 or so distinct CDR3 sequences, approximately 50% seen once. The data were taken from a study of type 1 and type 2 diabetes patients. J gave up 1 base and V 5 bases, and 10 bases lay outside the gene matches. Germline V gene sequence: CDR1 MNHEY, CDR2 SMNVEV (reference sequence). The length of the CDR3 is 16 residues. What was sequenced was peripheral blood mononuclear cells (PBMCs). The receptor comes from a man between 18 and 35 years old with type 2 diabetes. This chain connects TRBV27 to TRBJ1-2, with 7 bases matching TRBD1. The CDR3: CASSPLLQGHNYGYTF. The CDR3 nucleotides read TGTGCCAGCAGTCCGCTATTACAGGGGCATAACTATGGCTACACCTTC.